This entry concerns a single TCR beta chain. This entry comes from a study of blood T cell repertoires in COVID-19. Study background: Sources were T cells, B-cell-depleted T cells, or PBMCs; the material itself was cDNA or gDNA.

In the original processing: The authors estimated nucleated cell counts from reference gene primer amplification. Using immunoSEQ multiplex PCR, the repertoire was profiled, and TCRdb retains in-frame clones only, with some absent. V and J calls plus clone size are reproduced from that table; the DNA served to infer D and trimming. In the table there are around 200,000 clones, over 75% of which are singletons. This CDR3 has 15 residues. With V trimmed by 7 bases and J by 5 bases, 9 bases remained unmatched. Germline loops: CDR1 LNHNV, CDR2 YYDKDF (reference sequence). Sequenced material: peripheral blood. The rearrangement links TRBV15 to TRBJ1-4; the match to TRBD1 covers 8 bases. The receptor comes from an elderly woman with active or convalescent COVID-19. CDR3 nucleotide sequence: TGTGCCACCACCAAGGGACAGGCTAGGAATGAAAAACTGTTTTTT. Encoded protein: CATTKGQARNEKLFF.